The entry below gives a single TCR beta chain sequence along with its context. This specimen belongs to a study of blood T cell repertoires in COVID-19. The germline V and J ends were trimmed by 0 bases and 3 bases, with 13 bases remaining between them. Per germline, CDR1 MRHNA and CDR2 SNTAGT. This CDR3 region has 16 residues. Using immunoSEQ multiplex PCR, the repertoire was profiled, and TCRdb retains in-frame clones only, with some absent. Here the sample spans fewer than 100,000 clones, 88% being singletons. The clonotype originates from a human donor in a cohort sampled during active COVID-19. Sequencing input: peripheral blood. The rearrangement links TRBV6-4 to TRBJ2-3, with D possibly being TRBD2 (6 bases). The chain's CDR3 is CASSDSPGEGTDTQYF. The CDR3 DNA follows: TGTGCCAGCAGTGACTCTCCGGGGGAAGGTACAGATACGCAGTATTTT.